This T cell receptor beta chain was sequenced for a study of blood T cell repertoires in COVID-19 (dated by TCRdb to between 2020 and 2021). Background on the whole study: Collaborator samples came from the United States, Italy and Spain and covered acute and convalescent phases of COVID-19. Where available, HLA class I and class II types were obtained from metadata supplied by the sample provider rather than from assay-based typing. Deeply sampled blood TCRbeta repertoires from subjects exposed to, actively infected with, or recovered from COVID-19 were included in the dataset. The material from the prospective study consisted of cDNA or gDNA derived from T cells, B-cell-depleted T cells, or PBMCs. The repertoires were made available in a free public database intended to serve as a resource for research on the immune response to SARS-CoV-2. The sample metadata nearly always contained a de-identified subject ID, COVID-19 status, age in years and sex. Samples came from the ongoing ImmuneRACE study (first 160 participants) plus 1,254 subjects from 6 global collaborators. General findings and caveats noted by the study authors: The quantity of clinical and demographic metadata differed by source and by participant and was supplied without curation.

Spanning cysteine to phenylalanine, the CDR3 consists of 17 amino acids. Only the CDR3 part of the read is kept: 51 bases, read in frame from the first base. V and J are truncated by 4 bases and 1 base respectively, leaving an intervening sequence of 20 bases. Looking up the germline V gene yields CDR1 MNHNS and CDR2 SASEGT. Each collaborating institution followed its own protocols to collect whole blood in K2EDTA tubes. For TCRbeta analysis, collaborators shipped samples in one of three forms: frozen whole blood, isolated PBMCs, or DNA extracted from either of those sample types. Of note for this clone: The antigen it recognizes is unknown. Within one base of it there is no much larger clone, and no base qualities were kept.

TCRbeta CDR3 regions were amplified from genomic DNA by means of the immunoSEQ Assay, a bias-controlled multiplex PCR. On the study's bioinformatics: The number of nucleated cells in each sample was estimated from the amplification of reference gene primers within the assay. To quantify the absolute abundance of each unique TCRbeta CDR3 rearrangement, sequence reads were collapsed and filtered. Productive Simpson clonality was computed per sample as the square root of Simpson's diversity index over productive rearrangements. What TCRdb holds here is the immuneACCESS table cut down to in-frame rearrangements. Part of the clones is not present; checked against another copy, under half of the missing clones reflect an unresolved V gene, and the others are unexplained. V and J calls plus clone size are reproduced from that table; the DNA served to infer D and trimming. The sample contains 88,000 or so clones, around four fifths of them found a single time. About 10% of the sample is taken by the ten largest.

This clonotype was obtained from a human donor in a cohort sampled during active COVID-19. Material for sequencing was peripheral blood. Recombination connected TRBV6-1 to TRBJ2-7; D gene: possibly TRBD1, on 5 matching bases. This receptor has the CDR3 CASSGTRQGSNSYEQYF. The nucleotides read TGTGCCAGCAGTGGGACCCGGCAGGGCTCAAATTCCTACGAGCAGTACTTC.